A single count supports the clone carrying this TCR beta chain. Its antigen is unknown. This record comes from a study of shared clonotypes between healthy human individuals. Overall study results and limits: The diversity represented, both genetic and in exposure history, was limited by few donors.

Several immunoSEQ 96-well plates shared each subset's DNA, each plate a replicate. Measured with immunoSEQ multiplex PCR; TCRdb has only the in-frame clones, and not every one. This sample yields roughly 490,000 clones, of which around three quarters are seen a single time; 10% to 15% belongs to the top ten. The junction had 8 bases not matched to a gene; V was cut back by 5 bases and J by 8 bases. Germline assignment: CDR1 SGHNT and CDR2 YYREEE (reference sequence). The CDR3 runs to 14 residues. Unsorted samples used tens of millions of PBMCs for genomic DNA. Sequences were obtained from PBMCs. The TCR comes from a middle-aged woman in good health. Some clones in this sample may be carry-over from other donors' samples. The V gene is TRBV5-4, the J gene TRBJ1-2; 11 bases agree with TRBD1. CDR3 loop: CASSSDRGLLGYTF. The CDR3, as DNA: TGTGCCAGCAGTTCGGACAGGGGGCTCCTAGGCTACACCTTC.